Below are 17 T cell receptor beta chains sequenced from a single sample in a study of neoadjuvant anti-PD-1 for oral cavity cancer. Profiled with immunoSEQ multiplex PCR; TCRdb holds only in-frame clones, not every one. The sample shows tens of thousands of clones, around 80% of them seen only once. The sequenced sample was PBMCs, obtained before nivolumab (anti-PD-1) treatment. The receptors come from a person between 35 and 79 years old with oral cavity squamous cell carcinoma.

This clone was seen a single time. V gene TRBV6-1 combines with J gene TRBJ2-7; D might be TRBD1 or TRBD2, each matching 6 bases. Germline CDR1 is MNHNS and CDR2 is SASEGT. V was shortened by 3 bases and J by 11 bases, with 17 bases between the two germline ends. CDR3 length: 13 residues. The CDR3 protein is CASSDEGGLAEYF. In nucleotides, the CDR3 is TGTGCCAGCAGTGACGAGGGGGGCCTGGCGGAGTACTTC.

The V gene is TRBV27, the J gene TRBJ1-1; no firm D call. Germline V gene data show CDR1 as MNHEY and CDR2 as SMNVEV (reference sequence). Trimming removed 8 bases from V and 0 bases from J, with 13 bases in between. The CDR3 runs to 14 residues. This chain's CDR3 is CASSNFELNTEAFF. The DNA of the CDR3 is TGTGCCAGCTCTAACTTCGAATTGAACACTGAAGCTTTCTTT.

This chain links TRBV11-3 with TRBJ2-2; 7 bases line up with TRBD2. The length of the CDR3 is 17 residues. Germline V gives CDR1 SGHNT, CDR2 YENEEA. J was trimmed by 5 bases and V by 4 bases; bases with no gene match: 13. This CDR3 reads CASSSPVGAGETGELFF. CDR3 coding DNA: TGTGCCAGCAGCTCACCTGTAGGGGCGGGGGAGACCGGGGAGCTGTTTTTT.

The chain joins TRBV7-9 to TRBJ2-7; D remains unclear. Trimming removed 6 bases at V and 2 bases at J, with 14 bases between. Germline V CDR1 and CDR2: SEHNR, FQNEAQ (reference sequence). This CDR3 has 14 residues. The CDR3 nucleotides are TGTGCCAGCAGTCGGATCGGGTCAACCTACGAGCAGTACTTC. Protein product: CASSRIGSTYEQYF. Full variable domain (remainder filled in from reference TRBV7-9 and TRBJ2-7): DTGVSQNPRHKITKRGQNVTFRCDPISEHNRLYWYRQTLGQGPEFLTYFQNEAQLEKSRLLSDRFSAERPKGSFSTLEIQRTEQGDSAMYLCASSRIGSTYEQYFGPGTRLTVT.

The DNA for the CDR3 is TGTGCCAGCAGCTCACAGGGGGCTAACACTGAAGCTTTCTTT. Translation gives CASSSQGANTEAFF. This chain links TRBV11-2 with TRBJ1-1, with TRBD1 matching over 9 bases. The CDR3 totals 14 residues. The V gene's germline CDR1 is SGHAT and CDR2 FQNNGV. The V and J ends lost 4 bases and 2 bases, in that order; junction bases with no gene match: 2. Combining the CDR3 with reference TRBV11-2 and TRBJ1-1 gives the whole variable domain EAGVAQSPRYKIIEKRQSVAFWCNPISGHATLYWYQQILGQGPKLLIQFQNNGVVDDSQLPKDRFSAERLKGVDSTLKIQPAKLEDSAVYLCASSSQGANTEAFFGQGTRLTVV.

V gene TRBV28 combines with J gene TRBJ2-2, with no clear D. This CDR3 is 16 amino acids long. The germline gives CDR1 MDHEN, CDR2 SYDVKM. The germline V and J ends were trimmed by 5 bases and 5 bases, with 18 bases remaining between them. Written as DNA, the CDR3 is TGTGCCAGCAGTCCGGCCGCTACCCACCCTACCGGGGAGCTGTTTTTT. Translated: CASSPAATHPTGELFF.

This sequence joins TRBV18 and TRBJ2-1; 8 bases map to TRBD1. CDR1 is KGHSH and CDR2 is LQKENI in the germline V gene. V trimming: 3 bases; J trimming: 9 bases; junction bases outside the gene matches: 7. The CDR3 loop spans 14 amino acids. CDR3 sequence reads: CASSPPGGMSEQFF. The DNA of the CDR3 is TGTGCCAGCTCACCGCCAGGGGGCATGAGTGAGCAGTTCTTC.

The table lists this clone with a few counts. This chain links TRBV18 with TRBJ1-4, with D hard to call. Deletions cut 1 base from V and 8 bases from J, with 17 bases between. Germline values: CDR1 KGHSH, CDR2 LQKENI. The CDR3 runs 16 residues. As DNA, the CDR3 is TGTGCCAGCTCACCACTGACGACGACCGTGGGGGAAAAACTGTTTTTT. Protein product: CASSPLTTTVGEKLFF.

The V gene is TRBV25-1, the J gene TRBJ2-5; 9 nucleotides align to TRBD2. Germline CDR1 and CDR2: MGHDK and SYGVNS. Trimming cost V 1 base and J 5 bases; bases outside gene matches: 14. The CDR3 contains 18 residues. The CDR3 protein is CASSEWGASGNTRETQYF. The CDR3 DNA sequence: TGTGCCAGCAGTGAATGGGGGGCTAGCGGGAACACGCGGGAGACCCAGTACTTC.

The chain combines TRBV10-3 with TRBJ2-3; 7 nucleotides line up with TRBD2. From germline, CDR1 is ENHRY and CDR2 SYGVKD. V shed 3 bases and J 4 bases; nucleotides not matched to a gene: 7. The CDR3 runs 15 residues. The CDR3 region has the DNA TGTGCCATCAGTGATGCGACTAGCAACTCAGATACGCAGTATTTT. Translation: CAISDATSNSDTQYF.

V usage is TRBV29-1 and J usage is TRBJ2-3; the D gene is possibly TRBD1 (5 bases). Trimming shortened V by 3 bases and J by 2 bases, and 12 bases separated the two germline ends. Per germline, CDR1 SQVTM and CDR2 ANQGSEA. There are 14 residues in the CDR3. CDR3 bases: TGCAGCGTTGATGGGATCAGGGCCACAGATACGCAGTATTTT. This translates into CSVDGIRATDTQYF.

The CDR3 coding sequence is TGTGCCAGCAGTTTATCCTCTCCAATCCGGAATGGCTACACCTTC. Translating gives CASSLSSPIRNGYTF. J is TRBJ1-2 and V is TRBV27; D remains ambiguous. Germline-derived CDR1 and CDR2 are MNHEY and SMNVEV (reference sequence). With 0 bases removed from V and 6 bases from J, the gap between germline ends came to 14 bases. This CDR3 region has 15 residues.

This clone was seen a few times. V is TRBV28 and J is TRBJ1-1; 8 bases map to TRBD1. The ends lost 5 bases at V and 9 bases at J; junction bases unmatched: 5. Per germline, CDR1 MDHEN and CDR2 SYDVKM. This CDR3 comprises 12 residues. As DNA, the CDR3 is TGTGCCAGCAGTCTGCGGACAGGGAAAGCTTTCTTT. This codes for CASSLRTGKAFF.

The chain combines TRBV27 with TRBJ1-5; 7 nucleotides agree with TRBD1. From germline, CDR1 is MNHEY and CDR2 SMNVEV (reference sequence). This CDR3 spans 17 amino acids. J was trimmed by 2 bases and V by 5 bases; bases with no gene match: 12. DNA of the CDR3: TGTGCCAGCAGTCCCCAACAGGGGCGGTGGCGCAATCAGCCCCAGCATTTT. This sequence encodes CASSPQQGRWRNQPQHF.

The CDR3 sequence is CASSLLDRQSSYEQYF. For the CDR3, the DNA is TGTGCCAGCAGCCTTTTAGACCGACAGAGCTCCTACGAGCAGTACTTC. V is TRBV7-8 and J is TRBJ2-7, with D possibly TRBD1 on 5 matching bases. The germline gives CDR1 SGHVS, CDR2 FQNEAQ. This CDR3 is built from 16 residues. Trimming shortened V by 5 bases and J by 0 bases, and 17 bases separated the two germline ends.

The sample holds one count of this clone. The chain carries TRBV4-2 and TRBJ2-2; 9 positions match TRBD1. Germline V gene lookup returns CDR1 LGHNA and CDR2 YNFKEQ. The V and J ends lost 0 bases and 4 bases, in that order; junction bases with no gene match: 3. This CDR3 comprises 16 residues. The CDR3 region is CASSQENRGPTGELFF. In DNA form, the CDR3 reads TGTGCCAGCAGCCAAGAGAACAGGGGGCCCACCGGGGAGCTGTTTTTT.

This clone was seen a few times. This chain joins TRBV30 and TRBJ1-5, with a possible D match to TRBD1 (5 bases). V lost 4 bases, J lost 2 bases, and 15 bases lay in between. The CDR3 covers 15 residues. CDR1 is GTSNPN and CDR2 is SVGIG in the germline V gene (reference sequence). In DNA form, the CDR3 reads TGTGCCTGGAAGGCTCTTGGGGCCGGCAATCAGCCCCAGCATTTT. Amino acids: CAWKALGAGNQPQHF.